Listed here are 4 T cell receptor beta chains from one sample, sequenced in a study of a mutant IDH1 vaccine in newly diagnosed glioma (dated by TCRdb to 2020 to 2022). Read against the paper, the sample's time point label means: week 11, during vaccination. Each vaccine dose, consisting of 300 ug of a 20-mer mutant IDH1 peptide in Montanide, was administered subcutaneously with topical imiquimod. Library preparation used the immunoSEQ multiplex PCR assay. TCRdb mirrors the immuneACCESS table, restricted to in-frame sequences. Some clones are absent from its copies; in checked studies, under half trace to an unresolved V gene, and the reason for the others is unknown. The sample profile shows roughly 60,000 clones; about 84% of them were found once. The ten largest clones capture about 3.7% of the sample. Their antigens are not known. The sequences come from PBMCs, collected from a glioma patient whose treatment included an IDH1 peptide vaccine. The source is a man aged 25-45 years with glioma.

The J gene is TRBJ2-3, the V gene TRBV16; D is unclear. Germline V CDR1 and CDR2: KGHSY, FQNENV. Trimming cost V 0 bases and J 2 bases, with 9 bases left between them. The length of the CDR3 is 15 residues. CDR3 amino acids: CASSQSRTFTDTQYF. The CDR3 nucleotides are TGTGCCAGCAGCCAATCCCGAACATTCACAGATACGCAGTATTTT.

The table lists this clone with a few counts. This chain joins TRBV7-9 and TRBJ1-5; D is perhaps TRBD1 (6 bases). The V gene lost 4 bases and the J gene lost 4 bases, with 11 bases spanning the gap. The CDR3 spans 14 residues. Germline loops: CDR1 SEHNR, CDR2 FQNEAQ (reference sequence). The CDR3 reads CASSSGTPNQPQHF. The CDR3 DNA is TGTGCCAGCAGCTCCGGGACACCTAATCAGCCCCAGCATTTT.

CDR3 protein: CASRADKSSGNTIYF. CDR3 bases: TGTGCCAGTAGGGCGGATAAAAGCTCTGGAAACACCATATATTTT. This chain joins TRBV19 and TRBJ1-3; D gene uncertain. This CDR3 region has 15 residues. The V end was cut by 6 bases, the J end by 0 bases, with 12 bases between. CDR1 and CDR2 (germline): LNHDA, SQIVND (reference sequence).

The V gene is TRBV29-1, the J gene TRBJ1-3; no firm D call. Germline V gene sequence: CDR1 SQVTM, CDR2 ANQGSEA. V was trimmed by 6 bases and J by 0 bases, leaving 9 bases between them. The CDR3 is 13 amino acids. This CDR3 reads CSVAASSGNTIYF. DNA for the CDR3: TGCAGCGTAGCGGCCAGCTCTGGAAACACCATATATTTT.